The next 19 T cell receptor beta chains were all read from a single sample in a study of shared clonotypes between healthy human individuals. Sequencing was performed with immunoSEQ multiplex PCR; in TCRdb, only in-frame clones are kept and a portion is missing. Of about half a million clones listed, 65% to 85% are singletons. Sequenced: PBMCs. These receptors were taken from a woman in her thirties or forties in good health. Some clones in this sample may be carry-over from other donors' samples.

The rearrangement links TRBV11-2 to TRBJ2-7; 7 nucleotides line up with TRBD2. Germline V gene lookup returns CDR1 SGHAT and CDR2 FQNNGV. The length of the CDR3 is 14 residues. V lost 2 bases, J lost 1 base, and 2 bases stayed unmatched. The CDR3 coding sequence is TGTGCCAGCAGCTTATGGGGGGGGTCCTACGAGCAGTACTTC. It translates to CASSLWGGSYEQYF.

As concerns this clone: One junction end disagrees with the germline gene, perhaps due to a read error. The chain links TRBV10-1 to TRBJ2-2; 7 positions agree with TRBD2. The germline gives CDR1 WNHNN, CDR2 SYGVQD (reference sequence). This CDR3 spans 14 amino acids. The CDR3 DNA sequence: TGCGCCAGCAGTGTCAGCGGGAACACAGGGGAGCTGTTTTTT. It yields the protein CASSVSGNTGELFF.

CDR3 coding DNA: TGCAGCGTTGAAGATCCAATGGGGTACGAGCAGTACTTC. It encodes CSVEDPMGYEQYF. This rearrangement joins TRBV29-1 to TRBJ2-7; D gene unclear. Germline V gene data show CDR1 as SQVTM and CDR2 as ANQGSEA. V lost 0 bases and J lost 4, with 10 bases in between. The CDR3 sequence is 13 residues long.

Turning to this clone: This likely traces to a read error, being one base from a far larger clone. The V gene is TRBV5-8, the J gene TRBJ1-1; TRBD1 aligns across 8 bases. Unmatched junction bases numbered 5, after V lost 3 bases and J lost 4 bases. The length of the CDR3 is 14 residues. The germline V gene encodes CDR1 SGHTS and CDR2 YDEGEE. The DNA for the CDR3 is TGTGCCAGCAGCTCCAGGGGGCTGGGCACTGAAGCTTTCTTT. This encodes CASSSRGLGTEAFF.

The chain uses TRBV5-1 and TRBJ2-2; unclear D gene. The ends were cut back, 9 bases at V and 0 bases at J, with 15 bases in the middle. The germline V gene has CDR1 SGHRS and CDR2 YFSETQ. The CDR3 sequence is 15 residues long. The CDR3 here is CATRRDASNTGELFF. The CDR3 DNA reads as TGCGCCACCCGTCGCGATGCCTCGAACACCGGGGAGCTGTTTTTT.

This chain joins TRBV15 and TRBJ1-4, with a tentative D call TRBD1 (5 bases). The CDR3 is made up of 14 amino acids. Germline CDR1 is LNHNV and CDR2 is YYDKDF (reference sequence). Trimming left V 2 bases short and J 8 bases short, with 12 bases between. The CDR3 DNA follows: TGTGCCACCAGCAGACTAAGGGACGGAGAAAAACTGTTTTTT. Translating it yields CATSRLRDGEKLFF.

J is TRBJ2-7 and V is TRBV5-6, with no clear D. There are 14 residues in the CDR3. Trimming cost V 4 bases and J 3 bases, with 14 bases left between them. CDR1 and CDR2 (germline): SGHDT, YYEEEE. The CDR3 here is CASSPGGSFYEQYF. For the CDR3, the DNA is TGTGCCAGCAGCCCGGGTGGGTCTTTCTACGAGCAGTACTTC. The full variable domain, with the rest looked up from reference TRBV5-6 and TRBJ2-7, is DAGVTQSPTHLIKTRGQQVTLRCSPKSGHDTVSWYQQALGQGPQFIFQYYEEEERQRGNFPDRFSGHQFPNYSSELNVNALLLGDSALYLCASSPGGSFYEQYFGPGTRLTVT.

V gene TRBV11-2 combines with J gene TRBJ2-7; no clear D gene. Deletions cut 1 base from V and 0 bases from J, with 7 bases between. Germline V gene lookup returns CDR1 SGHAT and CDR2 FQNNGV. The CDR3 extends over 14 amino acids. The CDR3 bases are TGTGCCAGCAGCTTAGGGAGAGCCTCCTACGAGCAGTACTTC. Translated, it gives CASSLGRASYEQYF.

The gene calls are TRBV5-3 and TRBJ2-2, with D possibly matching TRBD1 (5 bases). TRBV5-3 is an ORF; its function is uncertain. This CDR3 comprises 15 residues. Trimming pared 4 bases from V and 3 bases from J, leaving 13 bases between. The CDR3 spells CARSKVQVDTGELFF. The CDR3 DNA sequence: TGTGCCAGAAGCAAGGTACAGGTAGACACCGGGGAGCTGTTTTTT.

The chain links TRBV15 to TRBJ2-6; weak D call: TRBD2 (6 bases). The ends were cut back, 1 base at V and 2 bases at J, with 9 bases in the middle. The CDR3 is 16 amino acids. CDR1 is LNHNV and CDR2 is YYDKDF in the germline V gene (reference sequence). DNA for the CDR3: TGTGCCACCAGCAGAGCCCGCGGGGCTGGGGCCAACGTCCTGACTTTC. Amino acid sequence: CATSRARGAGANVLTF.

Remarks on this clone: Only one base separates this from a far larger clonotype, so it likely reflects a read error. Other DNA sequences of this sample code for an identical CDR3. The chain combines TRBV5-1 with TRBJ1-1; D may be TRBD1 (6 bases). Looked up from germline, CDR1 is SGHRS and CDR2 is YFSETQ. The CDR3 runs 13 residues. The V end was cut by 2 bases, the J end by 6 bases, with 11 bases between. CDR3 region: CASSLQGAPEAFF. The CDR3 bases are TGCGCCAGCAGCTTACAGGGTGCGCCTGAAGCTTTCTTT.

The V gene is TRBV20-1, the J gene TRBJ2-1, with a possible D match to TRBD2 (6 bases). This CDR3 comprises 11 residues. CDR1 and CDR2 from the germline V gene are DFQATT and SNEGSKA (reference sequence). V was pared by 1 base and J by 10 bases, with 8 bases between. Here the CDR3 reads CSARGDSEQFF. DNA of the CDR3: TGCAGTGCTAGAGGGGACTCCGAGCAGTTCTTC.

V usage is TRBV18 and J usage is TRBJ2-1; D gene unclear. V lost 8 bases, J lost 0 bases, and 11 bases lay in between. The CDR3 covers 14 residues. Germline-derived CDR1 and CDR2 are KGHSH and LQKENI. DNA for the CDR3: TGTGCCAGCCGACTGGAGAGCTCCTACAATGAGCAGTTCTTC. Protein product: CASRLESSYNEQFF.

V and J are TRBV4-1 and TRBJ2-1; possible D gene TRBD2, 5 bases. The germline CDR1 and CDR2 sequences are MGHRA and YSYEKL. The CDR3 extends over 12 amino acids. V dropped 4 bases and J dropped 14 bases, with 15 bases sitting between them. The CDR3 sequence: CASSPHKGVEFF. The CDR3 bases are TGCGCCAGCAGCCCGCATAAGGGAGTGGAGTTCTTC.

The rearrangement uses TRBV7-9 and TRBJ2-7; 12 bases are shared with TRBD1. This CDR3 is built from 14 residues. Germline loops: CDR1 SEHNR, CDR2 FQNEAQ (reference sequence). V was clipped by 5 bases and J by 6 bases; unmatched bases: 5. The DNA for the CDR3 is TGTGCCAGCAGCCCCCGGGACAGGGGGCTCGAGCAGTACTTC. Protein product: CASSPRDRGLEQYF.

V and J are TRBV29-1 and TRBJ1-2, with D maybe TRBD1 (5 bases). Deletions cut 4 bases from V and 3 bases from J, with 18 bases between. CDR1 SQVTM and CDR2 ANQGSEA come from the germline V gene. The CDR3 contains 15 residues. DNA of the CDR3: TGCAGCGTTGCTCTCCCGGGACGGATGGACTATGGCTACACCTTC. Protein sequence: CSVALPGRMDYGYTF.

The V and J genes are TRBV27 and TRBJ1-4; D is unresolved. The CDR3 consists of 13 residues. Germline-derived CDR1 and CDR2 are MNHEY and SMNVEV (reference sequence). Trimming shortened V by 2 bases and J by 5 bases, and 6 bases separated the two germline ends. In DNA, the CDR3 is TGTGCCAGCAGTTTAAGACGGAATGAAAAACTGTTTTTT. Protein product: CASSLRRNEKLFF.

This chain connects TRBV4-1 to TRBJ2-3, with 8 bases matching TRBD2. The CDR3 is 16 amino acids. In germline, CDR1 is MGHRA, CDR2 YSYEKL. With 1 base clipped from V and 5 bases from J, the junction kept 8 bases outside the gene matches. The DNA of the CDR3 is TGCGCCAGCAGCCAAGTAAGTCGGGCGGGAGGAGATACGCAGTATTTT. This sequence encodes CASSQVSRAGGDTQYF.

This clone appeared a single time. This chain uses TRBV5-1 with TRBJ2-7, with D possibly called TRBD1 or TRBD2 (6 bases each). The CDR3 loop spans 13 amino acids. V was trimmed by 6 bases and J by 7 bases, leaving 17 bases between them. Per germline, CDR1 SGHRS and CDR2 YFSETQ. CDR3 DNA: TGCGCCAGCACGCCCGGTGGGGGGCGAGAGCAGTACTTC. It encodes CASTPGGGREQYF. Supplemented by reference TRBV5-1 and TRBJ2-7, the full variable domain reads KAGVTQTPRYLIKTRGQQVTLSCSPISGHRSVSWYQQTPGQGLQFLFEYFSETQRNKGNFPGRFSGRQFSNSRSEMNVSTLELGDSALYLCASTPGGGREQYFGPGTRLTVT.